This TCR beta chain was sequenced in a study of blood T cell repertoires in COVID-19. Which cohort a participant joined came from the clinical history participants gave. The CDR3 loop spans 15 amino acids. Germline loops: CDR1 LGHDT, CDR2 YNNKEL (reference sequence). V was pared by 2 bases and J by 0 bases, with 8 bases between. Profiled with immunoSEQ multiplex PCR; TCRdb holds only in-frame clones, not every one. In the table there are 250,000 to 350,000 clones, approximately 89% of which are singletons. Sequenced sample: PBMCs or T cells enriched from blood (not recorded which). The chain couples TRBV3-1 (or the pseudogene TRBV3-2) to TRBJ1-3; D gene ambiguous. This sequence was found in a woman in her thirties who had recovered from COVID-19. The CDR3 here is CASSQRRNSGNTIYF. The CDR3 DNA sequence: TGTGCCAGCAGCCAAAGGCGGAACTCTGGAAACACCATATATTTT.